What follows are 27 T cell receptor beta chains derived from one specimen sequenced in a study of PD-L1 blockade in urothelial cancer. Clones were sequenced by immunoSEQ multiplex PCR, and TCRdb holds only the in-frame ones, with some missing. The sample has about 100,000 clones, 91% seen once. The sample in question was PBMCs, obtained around atezolizumab (anti-PD-L1) treatment. The receptors shown here come from a woman at least 80 years old with urothelial cancer.

The chain recombines TRBV4-1 with TRBJ2-3, with 9 bases fitting TRBD2. Trimming removed 0 bases from V and 4 bases from J; junction bases left unmatched: 8. Germline CDR1 is MGHRA and CDR2 is YSYEKL. This CDR3 has 17 amino acids. The CDR3 DNA follows: TGCGCCAGCAGCCAAGACCCGGGACTAGCTATCGCAGATACGCAGTATTTT. It encodes CASSQDPGLAIADTQYF.

The rearrangement uses TRBV10-2 and TRBJ2-7, with D hard to call. The V and J ends lost 2 bases and 3 bases respectively, with 5 bases between them. There are 12 residues in the CDR3. Germline assignment: CDR1 WSHSY and CDR2 SAAADI. The CDR3 nucleotides are TGCGCCAGCAGTGAGAGAGTCTACGAGCAGTACTTC. Its protein is CASSERVYEQYF.

V is TRBV27 and J is TRBJ2-5; TRBD1 might be the D (6 bases). V gave up 3 bases and J gave up 3 bases, with 11 bases separating them. The CDR3 consists of 14 residues. Germline V gene data show CDR1 as MNHEY and CDR2 as SMNVEV (reference sequence). CDR3 loop: CASSFSRGKETQYF. The CDR3 nucleotides are TGTGCCAGCAGTTTCAGTAGGGGGAAAGAGACCCAGTACTTC.

This clone came up a few times. This chain connects TRBV19 to TRBJ1-5, with D maybe TRBD1 (6 bases). CDR1 LNHDA and CDR2 SQIVND come from the germline V gene (reference sequence). Trimming pared 9 bases from V and 1 base from J, leaving 13 bases between. The CDR3 sequence is 14 residues long. CDR3 coding DNA: TGTGCCAGCGGACCGCAGGGGAGCAATCAGCCCCAGCATTTT. It codes for CASGPQGSNQPQHF. Using reference TRBV19 and TRBJ1-5 for the parts outside the CDR3, the full variable domain is DGGITQSPKYLFRKEGQNVTLSCEQNLNHDAMYWYRQDPGQGLRLIYYSQIVNDFQKGDIAEGYSVSREKKESFPLTVTSAQKNPTAFYLCASGPQGSNQPQHFGDGTRLSIL.

V usage is TRBV18 and J usage is TRBJ1-5; 9 nucleotides line up with TRBD1. The CDR3 has 15 amino acids. Trimming at V came to 3 bases and at J to 3 bases, leaving 3 bases not matched to a gene. The germline gives CDR1 KGHSH, CDR2 LQKENI. CDR3 sequence reads: CASSPTGGYNQPQHF. The CDR3 DNA reads as TGTGCCAGCTCACCTACAGGGGGCTACAATCAGCCCCAGCATTTT.

The CDR3 nucleotides read TGTGCCAGCTCTCCTTTTTTGGGGACAGTGACCTACGAGCAGTACTTC. Protein sequence: CASSPFLGTVTYEQYF. The rearrangement joins TRBV25-1 to TRBJ2-7; TRBD1 matches at 7 bases. Trimming cost V 8 bases and J 2 bases; bases outside gene matches: 15. This CDR3 is 16 amino acids long. Germline V gives CDR1 MGHDK, CDR2 SYGVNS.

A word on this clone: Distinct nucleotide sequences in the sample also encode this CDR3. The chain recombines TRBV9 with TRBJ2-2, with TRBD2 identical over 7 bases. Germline CDR1 and CDR2: SGDLS and YYNGEE. The CDR3 consists of 16 residues. Losses at the gene ends were 0 bases for V and 1 base for J; bases not matched to a gene: 3. CDR3 nucleotide sequence: TGTGCCAGCAGCGTAGGGGGCGGGAGGAACACCGGGGAGCTGTTTTTT. This sequence encodes CASSVGGGRNTGELFF.

The chain uses TRBV30 and TRBJ2-3; 8 bases align to TRBD2. Germline values: CDR1 GTSNPN, CDR2 SVGIG (reference sequence). This CDR3 is 14 amino acids long. Trimming cost V 6 bases and J 4 bases; bases outside gene matches: 9. The CDR3 DNA is TGTGCCTGCCCCGGACTAGCCCGGTCAGATACGCAGTATTTT. Encoded protein: CACPGLARSDTQYF.

This rearrangement joins TRBV6-1 to TRBJ2-1, with D possibly TRBD1 on 6 matching bases. Per the germline V gene, CDR1 is MNHNS and CDR2 is SASEGT. Between the trimmed V and J ends, which lost 4 bases and 13 bases, there was a span of 14 bases. This CDR3 spans 12 amino acids. The DNA of the CDR3 is TGTGCCAGCAGTGTAGAGGGGGTTGCACAGTTCTTC. It is translated as CASSVEGVAQFF.

The chain recombines TRBV28 with TRBJ1-5, with D possibly matching TRBD1 (5 bases). Trimming pared 4 bases from V and 6 bases from J, leaving 10 bases between. From germline, CDR1 is MDHEN and CDR2 SYDVKM. CDR3 length: 13 residues. The CDR3 region has the DNA TGTGCCAGCAGTTCGACAGTATTTCAGCCCCAGCATTTT. The encoded protein is CASSSTVFQPQHF.

The V and J genes are TRBV5-6 and TRBJ2-7; a weak D match, TRBD2 (6 bases). Germline CDR1 is SGHDT and CDR2 is YYEEEE. Trimming took off 4 bases at V and 3 bases at J, with 14 bases between the two ends. The CDR3 contains 14 residues. The CDR3 coding sequence is TGTGCCAGCAGCGAGACCGGGACTTACTACGAGCAGTACTTC. It yields the protein CASSETGTYYEQYF. Supplemented by reference TRBV5-6 and TRBJ2-7, the full variable domain reads DAGVTQSPTHLIKTRGQQVTLRCSPKSGHDTVSWYQQALGQGPQFIFQYYEEEERQRGNFPDRFSGHQFPNYSSELNVNALLLGDSALYLCASSETGTYYEQYFGPGTRLTVT.

This chain joins TRBV7-9 and TRBJ2-7, with a weak D call TRBD1 (5 bases). Germline V gene data show CDR1 as SEHNR and CDR2 as FQNEAQ (reference sequence). V shed 5 bases and J shed 0 bases, with 14 bases lying between them. The CDR3 length is 15 residues. The CDR3 DNA follows: TGTGCCAGCAGCACCAGGGTTGGGCACTCCTACGAGCAGTACTTC. Its protein is CASSTRVGHSYEQYF.

V gene TRBV7-3 combines with J gene TRBJ2-1, with 8 bases fitting TRBD2. CDR1 and CDR2 from the germline V gene are SGHTA and FQGTGA. This CDR3 is built from 14 residues. Trimming at V came to 5 bases and at J to 7 bases, leaving 7 bases not matched to a gene. The CDR3 sequence is CASSLGPSGNEQFF. Here the CDR3 DNA reads TGTGCCAGCAGCCTAGGCCCTAGCGGGAATGAGCAGTTCTTC.

The chain combines TRBV7-2 with TRBJ1-1; D might be TRBD1 (6 bases). From germline, CDR1 is SGHTA and CDR2 FQGNSA. Trimming pared 5 bases from V and 4 bases from J, leaving 14 bases between. CDR3 length: 14 residues. The CDR3 DNA reads TGTGCCAGCAGCCTAGGGGGAGCCGTCACTGAAGCTTTCTTT. This codes for CASSLGGAVTEAFF.

The chain recombines TRBV5-1 with TRBJ1-2; D not certain. Per germline, CDR1 SGHRS and CDR2 YFSETQ. V lost 3 bases to trimming and J lost 4 bases, with 13 bases between them. This CDR3 has 14 amino acids. CDR3 in amino acids: CASSSFTNSYGYTF. CDR3 nucleotide sequence: TGCGCCAGCAGCTCGTTCACAAACAGCTATGGCTACACCTTC. Using reference TRBV5-1 and TRBJ1-2 for the parts outside the CDR3, the full variable domain is KAGVTQTPRYLIKTRGQQVTLSCSPISGHRSVSWYQQTPGQGLQFLFEYFSETQRNKGNFPGRFSGRQFSNSRSEMNVSTLELGDSALYLCASSSFTNSYGYTFGSGTRLTVV.

The chain has TRBV19 and TRBJ1-1; maybe TRBD1 (6 bases). The CDR3 loop spans 12 amino acids. V was clipped by 8 bases and J by 4 bases, with 11 bases between them. Germline lookup yields CDR1 LNHDA and CDR2 SQIVND (reference sequence). CDR3 region: CASLWTVTEAFF. The CDR3 region has the DNA TGTGCCAGTTTATGGACAGTCACTGAAGCTTTCTTT.

This chain connects TRBV21-1 to TRBJ1-2. TRBV21-1 is listed as a pseudogene. The CDR3 extends over 13 amino acids. Here the CDR3 reads CASSPRGLGGYTF. The CDR3 DNA sequence: TGTGCCAGCAGCCCCCGGGGTTTGGGTGGCTACACCTTC.

In regard to this clone: One end of the junction is discordant with germline, which a read error may explain. V usage is TRBV29-1 and J usage is TRBJ2-1; TRBD2 matches at 7 bases. The germline gives CDR1 SQVTM, CDR2 ANQGSEA. The CDR3 is made up of 11 amino acids. The CDR3 spells CSGEGYNEQFF. The CDR3 bases are TGTTCGGGGGAGGGCTACAATGAGCAGTTCTTC.

The V and J genes are TRBV7-7 and TRBJ2-1; weak D call: TRBD2 (5 bases). The length of the CDR3 is 16 residues. Looked up from germline, CDR1 is SSHAT and CDR2 is FNYEAQ (reference sequence). Trimming removed 5 bases at V and 4 bases at J, with 18 bases between. DNA of the CDR3: TGTGCCAGCAGCGCACTAGGGATAGAGGGTTACAATGAGCAGTTCTTC. This gives the protein CASSALGIEGYNEQFF.

The chain combines TRBV9 with TRBJ1-1; tentative D call: TRBD1 (5 bases). The CDR3 extends over 15 amino acids. CDR1 is SGDLS, CDR2 YYNGEE, per germline. Trimming shortened V by 3 bases and J by 0 bases, and 12 bases separated the two germline ends. CDR3 in DNA: TGTGCCAGCAGCGAGCCTCAGGGCATGAACACTGAAGCTTTCTTT. It translates to CASSEPQGMNTEAFF.

This chain uses TRBV7-2 with TRBJ2-7; TRBD1 aligns across 8 bases. Trimming took 7 bases from V and 4 from J; bases not matched to a gene: 9. This CDR3 has 14 amino acids. Germline assignment: CDR1 SGHTA and CDR2 FQGNSA. In DNA, the CDR3 is TGTGCCAGCATTATAACAGGGGGTGGGTACGAGCAGTACTTC. Amino acid sequence: CASIITGGGYEQYF.

This clone was found once. The chain links TRBV5-1 to TRBJ2-7, with D possibly being TRBD2 (5 bases). From germline, CDR1 is SGHRS and CDR2 YFSETQ. Deletions cut 1 base from V and 2 bases from J, with 7 bases between. This CDR3 has 13 amino acids. CDR3 nucleotides: TGCGCCAGCAGCTTGAGCGGTCCCTACGAGCAGTACTTC. It encodes CASSLSGPYEQYF.

The rearrangement uses TRBV5-1 and TRBJ2-7; D is uncertain. The CDR3 runs 12 residues. Germline CDR1 and CDR2: SGHRS and YFSETQ. V gave up 5 bases and J gave up 4 bases, with 10 bases separating them. The CDR3 nucleotides are TGCGCCAGCAGTGCTCGAACTTACGAGCAGTACTTC. Its protein is CASSARTYEQYF.

This chain joins TRBV2 and TRBJ2-5; 11 positions agree with TRBD2. Trimming at V came to 6 bases and at J to 4 bases, leaving 7 bases not matched to a gene. CDR3 length: 15 amino acids. Germline V lookup: CDR1 SNHLY, CDR2 FYNNEI. CDR3 sequence reads: CASRVTSGSGETQYF. Here the CDR3 DNA reads TGTGCCAGCAGAGTTACTAGCGGGAGTGGAGAGACCCAGTACTTC.

This sequence joins TRBV7-8 and TRBJ1-2; the D is unclear. The CDR3 totals 14 residues. Germline V gene lookup returns CDR1 SGHVS and CDR2 FQNEAQ. V shed 1 base and J shed 4 bases, with 10 bases lying between them. The CDR3 region is CASSLGSRGYGYTF. As DNA, the CDR3 is TGTGCCAGCAGCTTAGGGTCCCGGGGCTATGGCTACACCTTC.

The chain is built from TRBV6-5 and TRBJ1-1, with a tentative D call TRBD1 (6 bases). Germline-derived CDR1 and CDR2 are MNHEY and SVGAGI. Trimming removed 7 bases from V and 1 base from J, with 10 bases in between. The CDR3 totals 13 residues. The CDR3 region is CASNRQENTEAFF. The DNA of the CDR3 is TGTGCCAGCAACCGACAGGAGAACACTGAAGCTTTCTTT.

V is TRBV5-6 and J is TRBJ2-1, with D tentatively TRBD2 (5 bases). V lost 2 bases and J lost 7, with 7 bases in between. Germline V CDR1 and CDR2: SGHDT, YYEEEE. This CDR3 is 12 amino acids long. CDR3 amino acids: CASSFSVNEQFF. As DNA, the CDR3 is TGTGCCAGCAGCTTTAGCGTGAATGAGCAGTTCTTC.